These 27 T cell receptor beta chains came from one sample sequenced in a study of blood T cell repertoires in COVID-19. Assay: immunoSEQ multiplex PCR; the TCRdb copy retains only in-frame clones and omits some. The repertoire holds over 250,000 clones, with 88% as singletons. The sample was peripheral blood. These receptors originate from a woman aged 25 to 39 with acute or convalescent COVID-19.

The V gene is TRBV7-2, the J gene TRBJ2-3; the D gene is possibly TRBD2 (8 bases). This CDR3 has 14 amino acids. Trimming took 1 base from V and 9 from J, leaving 14 bases between them. Germline CDR1 SGHTA, CDR2 FQGNSA. CDR3 amino acids: CASSLVPGGGTQYF. DNA for the CDR3: TGTGCCAGCAGCTTAGTTCCGGGAGGGGGCACGCAGTATTTT.

This clone was seen only once. The chain combines TRBV24-1 with TRBJ2-1; 7 positions agree with TRBD2. The CDR3 spans 14 residues. Germline V gene lookup returns CDR1 KGHDR and CDR2 SFDVKD. V lost 4 bases and J lost 2; bases outside the gene matches: 1. The chain's CDR3 is CATSEREPYNEQFF. The CDR3 bases are TGTGCCACCAGTGAGCGGGAGCCCTACAATGAGCAGTTCTTC.

This clone came up a few times. The chain carries TRBV19 and TRBJ1-5, with a tentative D call TRBD1 (6 bases). This CDR3 is built from 14 residues. The germline V gene encodes CDR1 LNHDA and CDR2 SQIVND (reference sequence). V gave up 1 base and J gave up 10 bases, with 14 bases separating them. CDR3 sequence (DNA): TGTGCCAGTAGTATAGTCAGGGGCGGAACCCCCCAGCATTTT. It codes for CASSIVRGGTPQHF.

This chain's CDR3 is CASSLPSGGSGRNEQFF. As DNA, the CDR3 is TGTGCCAGCAGTTTACCCTCCGGGGGTAGCGGGAGGAATGAGCAGTTCTTC. The chain is built from TRBV27 and TRBJ2-1, with 10 bases aligning to TRBD2. CDR1 is MNHEY, CDR2 SMNVEV, per germline (reference sequence). This CDR3 spans 17 amino acids. Losses at the gene ends were 2 bases for V and 7 bases for J; bases not matched to a gene: 11.

The rearrangement links TRBV11-2 to TRBJ2-4, with 12 bases fitting TRBD2. CDR1 SGHAT and CDR2 FQNNGV come from the germline V gene. The CDR3 sequence is 18 residues long. Trimming at V came to 6 bases and at J to 0 bases, leaving 9 bases not matched to a gene. The CDR3 loop reads CASSRRTSGRSAKNIQYF. CDR3 sequence (DNA): TGTGCCAGCAGTCGACGAACTAGCGGGAGGTCAGCCAAAAACATTCAGTACTTC.

The chain has TRBV5-6 and TRBJ1-1; the D gene is possibly TRBD1 (6 bases). Germline V gene sequence: CDR1 SGHDT, CDR2 YYEEEE. V was cut by 0 bases and J by 4 bases, with 10 bases left in between. The CDR3 is made up of 14 amino acids. CDR3: CASSLADSFTEAFF. The CDR3 region has the DNA TGTGCCAGCAGCTTGGCGGACAGTTTCACTGAAGCTTTCTTT.

The chain is built from TRBV6-1 and TRBJ2-7; 9 positions match TRBD2. The germline gives CDR1 MNHNS, CDR2 SASEGT. The CDR3 covers 14 residues. V shed 5 bases and J 0 bases; nucleotides not matched to a gene: 2. The CDR3 coding sequence is TGTGCCAGCAGTTTTAGCGGGAGCTCCTACGAGCAGTACTTC. This gives the protein CASSFSGSSYEQYF.

The chain carries TRBV6-5 and TRBJ1-1; D gene unclear. Germline CDR1 and CDR2: MNHEY and SVGAGI. The CDR3 covers 13 residues. V lost 5 bases and J 6 bases, leaving 13 bases between the germline ends. CDR3 protein: CASSPDAGAEAFF. The CDR3 DNA sequence: TGTGCCAGCAGTCCCGACGCCGGGGCTGAAGCTTTCTTT.

The rearrangement links TRBV4-2 to TRBJ1-5, with unresolved D. The germline V gene has CDR1 LGHNA and CDR2 YNFKEQ. The ends were cut back, 0 bases at V and 0 bases at J, with 12 bases in the middle. The CDR3 totals 17 residues. The chain's CDR3 is CASSQEQHAGSNQPQHF. The CDR3 DNA is TGTGCCAGCAGCCAAGAACAGCACGCAGGTAGCAATCAGCCCCAGCATTTT.

CDR3 DNA sequence: TGTGCCAGCAGCACCCACCCTAGCGGCGCCCAAGAGACCCAGTACTTC. As protein: CASSTHPSGAQETQYF. This chain uses TRBV9 with TRBJ2-5, with TRBD2 identical over 7 bases. The CDR3 length is 16 residues. CDR1 SGDLS and CDR2 YYNGEE come from the germline V gene. V was pared by 4 bases and J by 1 base, with 10 bases of the junction left unmatched.

The chain couples TRBV3-1 (or the pseudogene TRBV3-2) to TRBJ1-3; no firm D call. The CDR3 has 15 residues. The germline CDR1 and CDR2 sequences are LGHDT and YNNKEL (reference sequence). With 3 bases removed from V and 1 base from J, the gap between germline ends came to 10 bases. The DNA of the CDR3 is TGTGCCAGCAGCCAGGTCCTACCGTCTGGAAACACCATATATTTT. Translation gives CASSQVLPSGNTIYF.

The chain has TRBV4-3 and TRBJ2-7; the match to TRBD1 covers 10 bases. This CDR3 comprises 15 residues. CDR1 LGHNA and CDR2 YSLEER come from the germline V gene. V shed 2 bases and J 3 bases; nucleotides not matched to a gene: 4. The DNA of the CDR3 is TGCGCCAGCAGCCAACGACAGGGGGCCATCTACGAGCAGTACTTC. It is translated as CASSQRQGAIYEQYF.

The chain joins TRBV19 to TRBJ2-7, with D possibly matching TRBD1 (5 bases). The CDR3 has 14 amino acids. The V end was cut by 4 bases, the J end by 0 bases, with 10 bases between. From germline, CDR1 is LNHDA and CDR2 SQIVND (reference sequence). This CDR3 reads CASSRTLSSYEQYF. In DNA form, the CDR3 reads TGTGCCAGTAGTAGGACATTGAGCTCCTACGAGCAGTACTTC. Full variable domain (missing parts from reference TRBV19 and TRBJ2-7): DGGITQSPKYLFRKEGQNVTLSCEQNLNHDAMYWYRQDPGQGLRLIYYSQIVNDFQKGDIAEGYSVSREKKESFPLTVTSAQKNPTAFYLCASSRTLSSYEQYFGPGTRLTVT.

The V call is TRBV5-8, the J call TRBJ2-3, with 9 bases fitting TRBD2. The CDR3 is made up of 16 amino acids. V gave up 2 bases and J gave up 2 bases; unmatched junction bases: 6. Germline V gives CDR1 SGHTS, CDR2 YDEGEE. The CDR3 reads CASSFIPSGNTDTQYF. CDR3 DNA sequence: TGTGCCAGCAGCTTTATCCCTAGCGGGAACACAGATACGCAGTATTTT.

The rearrangement joins TRBV6-5 to TRBJ2-7; D might be TRBD1 (7 bases). CDR3 length: 13 residues. The ends were cut back, 6 bases at V and 7 bases at J, with 16 bases in the middle. The germline gives CDR1 MNHEY, CDR2 SVGAGI. Written as DNA, the CDR3 is TGTGCCAGCAGACCGGGACAGAGCGGGGAGCAGTACTTC. It translates to CASRPGQSGEQYF.

CDR3 bases: TGCGCCAGCAGCTCGGCAGGGGGTCTCACTGAAGCTTTCTTT. It encodes CASSSAGGLTEAFF. This chain joins TRBV5-1 and TRBJ1-1; 7 nucleotides line up with TRBD1. The CDR3 is made up of 14 amino acids. Germline trimming cut 3 bases from V and 4 bases from J; bases unmatched to any gene: 6. The germline CDR1 and CDR2 sequences are SGHRS and YFSETQ.

The chain couples TRBV9 to TRBJ2-3; D may be TRBD1 (7 bases). This CDR3 has 16 amino acids. Germline V CDR1 and CDR2: SGDLS, YYNGEE. The V and J ends lost 0 bases and 0 bases respectively, with 11 bases between them. The CDR3 nucleotides are TGTGCCAGCAGCGTAGCTCCAGGGGGGAGCACAGATACGCAGTATTTT. As protein: CASSVAPGGSTDTQYF.

The chain carries TRBV3-1 (or the pseudogene TRBV3-2) and TRBJ1-2, with TRBD1 matching 9 bases. CDR1 LGHDT and CDR2 YNNKEL come from the germline V gene (reference sequence). The CDR3 is made up of 14 amino acids. The V and J ends lost 3 bases and 7 bases, in that order; junction bases with no gene match: 6. The CDR3 bases are TGTGCCAGCAGCCAGAGGGACAGGGACGGTGGCTACACCTTC. Its translation: CASSQRDRDGGYTF.

With respect to this clone: This same CDR3 is encoded by further DNA sequences in the sample. The chain couples TRBV24-1 to TRBJ2-7; 7 nucleotides line up with TRBD1. V shed 3 bases and J 2 bases; nucleotides not matched to a gene: 3. This CDR3 spans 14 amino acids. CDR1 and CDR2 from the germline V gene are KGHDR and SFDVKD. The CDR3 is CATSDPDRAYEQYF. Here the CDR3 DNA reads TGTGCCACCAGTGATCCTGACAGGGCCTACGAGCAGTACTTC.

The CDR3 DNA reads as TGTGCCAGCAGCCAAGACCGTCCGTCGGACAGAAGTTATAGCAATCAGCCCCAGCATTTT. Translating gives CASSQDRPSDRSYSNQPQHF. The chain recombines TRBV3-1 (or the pseudogene TRBV3-2) with TRBJ1-5, with a weak D call TRBD1 (6 bases). V shed 0 bases and J shed 0 bases, with 21 bases lying between them. The germline CDR1 and CDR2 sequences are LGHDT and YNNKEL (reference sequence). The CDR3 extends over 20 amino acids.

The V call is TRBV30, the J call TRBJ2-1; D unresolved. This CDR3 comprises 15 residues. Trimming removed 0 bases at V and 0 bases at J, with 9 bases between. Germline V CDR1 and CDR2: GTSNPN, SVGIG (reference sequence). CDR3 sequence (DNA): TGTGCCTGGAGTGTACCGACTCCCTCCTACAATGAGCAGTTCTTC. Amino acids: CAWSVPTPSYNEQFF.

There are a few counts of this clone. The rearrangement joins TRBV6-5 to TRBJ1-2; possible D gene TRBD1, 5 bases. V lost 6 bases and J lost 5, with 13 bases in between. The germline gives CDR1 MNHEY, CDR2 SVGAGI. The CDR3 loop spans 13 amino acids. This CDR3 reads CASSPGGRYGYTF. CDR3 nucleotides: TGTGCCAGCAGCCCGGGGGGACGGTATGGCTACACCTTC.

V is TRBV25-1 and J is TRBJ2-1, with D perhaps TRBD1 (6 bases). The CDR3 loop spans 16 amino acids. V gave up 5 bases and J gave up 2 bases, with 16 bases separating them. CDR1 and CDR2 from the germline V gene are MGHDK and SYGVNS. CDR3 protein: CASSNTGTGPYNEQFF. CDR3 nucleotide sequence: TGTGCCAGCAGTAACACAGGGACCGGGCCCTACAATGAGCAGTTCTTC. Full variable domain (missing parts from reference TRBV25-1 and TRBJ2-1): EADIYQTPRYLVIGTGKKITLECSQTMGHDKMYWYQQDPGMELHLIHYSYGVNSTEKGDLSSESTVSRIRTEHFPLTLESARPSHTSQYLCASSNTGTGPYNEQFFGPGTRLTVL.

The CDR3 sequence: CSVVGQLAKNIQYF. In nucleotides, the CDR3 is TGCAGCGTTGTGGGACAGTTAGCCAAAAACATTCAGTACTTC. The J gene is TRBJ2-4, the V gene TRBV29-1, with TRBD1 identical over 7 bases. Germline V gives CDR1 SQVTM, CDR2 ANQGSEA. CDR3 length equals 14 residues. The ends lost 4 bases at V and 0 bases at J; junction bases unmatched: 3.

Ten or more counts support this clone. The J gene is TRBJ2-2, the V gene TRBV6-6; TRBD1 matches 9 bases. The germline V gene has CDR1 MNHNY and CDR2 SVGAGI (reference sequence). J gave up 6 bases and V 8 bases, and 7 bases lay outside the gene matches. The CDR3 contains 14 residues. CDR3 bases: TGTGCCAGCTTCGGGACAGGGTTTGCCGGGGAGCTGTTTTTT. Its protein product is CASFGTGFAGELFF.

This clone appeared once. V usage is TRBV4-1 and J usage is TRBJ1-2; weak D call: TRBD1 (5 bases). CDR1 is MGHRA and CDR2 is YSYEKL in the germline V gene. Trimming left V 3 bases short and J 0 bases short, with 14 bases between. The CDR3 has 16 residues. The DNA of the CDR3 is TGCGCCAGCAGCCACCGAAGCGGGACCCCTAACTATGGCTACACCTTC. Translated: CASSHRSGTPNYGYTF.

The CDR3 loop is CASSQDRGNNEKLFF. CDR3 DNA: TGTGCCAGCTCGCAAGACAGGGGGAATAATGAAAAACTGTTTTTT. The chain employs TRBV18 and TRBJ1-4; 9 bases agree with TRBD1. CDR3 length equals 15 residues. Losses at the gene ends were 6 bases for V and 4 bases for J; bases not matched to a gene: 6. CDR1 and CDR2 (germline): KGHSH, LQKENI.